Below, 28 T cell receptor beta chains from the same sample are listed, as sequenced in a study of T cells in women clearing cervical HPV infection. Assay: immunoSEQ multiplex PCR; the TCRdb copy retains only in-frame clones and omits some. In total, the table holds roughly 36,000 clones. Material: blood buffy coat. These receptors were taken from a woman aged 18-70 years with a cervical HPV16 infection that either progressed to CIN3+ or cleared (not recorded which).

A note on this clone: The read finishes 3 residues shy of the CDR3 end, and the germline J gene is used to complete it. The V call is TRBV4-2, the J call TRBJ2-7; TRBD2 might be the D (6 bases). This CDR3 region has 17 residues. Germline lookup yields CDR1 LGHNA and CDR2 YNFKEQ. The V and J ends lost 4 bases and 6 bases respectively, with 25 bases between them. CDR3 DNA (partial): TGTGCCAGCAGCCCTTTTGGGGGGAGGATAAAAACTGGCGAG. It codes for CASSPFGGRIKTGE. The whole CDR3 region reads CASSPFGGRIKTGEQYF.

Of note for this clone: The sequenced fragment ends 3 residues before the CDR3 boundary, so the rest is inferred from the germline J gene. This chain connects TRBV7-9 to TRBJ2-1; TRBD2 matches 7 bases. The CDR3 has 15 residues. Germline V lookup: CDR1 SEHNR, CDR2 FQNEAQ (reference sequence). With V trimmed by 8 bases and J by 0 bases, 7 bases remained unmatched. The CDR3 here is CASDGGGSSYNEQFF. The sequenced part of the CDR3 DNA is TGTGCCAGCGACGGGGGAGGGAGCTCCTACAATGAG.

With respect to this clone: The sequence runs out 3 residues before the end of the CDR3; the remainder is reconstructed from the germline J gene. This rearrangement joins TRBV12-5 to TRBJ2-1, with 7 bases aligning to TRBD1. There are 17 residues in the CDR3. Germline CDR1 and CDR2: LGHNT and FRNRAP. Trimming cost V 1 base and J 0 bases; bases outside gene matches: 6. The sequenced CDR3 bases are TGTGCTAGTGGTTTGGGGACCTACAGGGGCTCCTACAATGAG. It specifies CASGLGTYRGSYNE. The entire CDR3 protein is CASGLGTYRGSYNEQFF.

Details on this clone: The sequenced fragment ends 3 residues before the CDR3 boundary, so the rest is inferred from the germline J gene. J is TRBJ2-3 and V is TRBV5-1; D unclear. The CDR3 has 12 residues. Trimming removed 4 bases at V and 2 bases at J, with 5 bases between. Looked up from germline, CDR1 is SGHRS and CDR2 is YFSETQ. CDR3 DNA, as far as it was read: TGCGCCAGCAGCCCAGACACAGATACG. Its translation is CASSPDTDT. The full CDR3 protein is CASSPDTDTQYF. Complete variable domain (other parts from reference TRBV5-1 and TRBJ2-3): KAGVTQTPRYLIKTRGQQVTLSCSPISGHRSVSWYQQTPGQGLQFLFEYFSETQRNKGNFPGRFSGRQFSNSRSEMNVSTLELGDSALYLCASSPDTDTQYFGPGTRLTVL.

As for this clone: Coverage ceases 3 residues before the CDR3 finishes, and the germline J gene fills in the end. This sequence joins TRBV4-1 and TRBJ2-2; 7 bases are shared with TRBD2. The CDR3 has 16 amino acids. From germline, CDR1 is MGHRA and CDR2 YSYEKL. V trimming: 4 bases; J trimming: 5 bases; junction bases outside the gene matches: 10. CDR3 sequence: CASSPVPAGSTGELFF. CDR3 bases read: TGCGCCAGCAGCCCCGTCCCAGCGGGATCAACCGGGGAG.

Points on this clone: Sequencing ends 3 residues short of the CDR3 end; the germline J gene provides the rest. The chain links TRBV7-8 to TRBJ2-3, with D possibly called TRBD1 or TRBD2 (5 bases each). This CDR3 spans 13 amino acids. The germline V and J ends were trimmed by 1 base and 4 bases, with 6 bases remaining between them. Germline V gene sequence: CDR1 SGHVS, CDR2 FQNEAQ. The CDR3 protein is CASSLGGADTQYF. CDR3 DNA, as far as it was read: TGTGCCAGCAGCTTAGGAGGGGCAGATACG.

Comments on this clone: The CDR3 is cut off 3 residues early in the read; its end comes from the germline J gene. The V and J genes are TRBV19 and TRBJ2-5; D tentatively fits TRBD1 or TRBD2 (5 bases each). The CDR3 extends over 13 amino acids. The germline gives CDR1 LNHDA, CDR2 SQIVND (reference sequence). V shed 7 bases and J shed 5 bases, with 14 bases lying between them. Partial CDR3 DNA: TGTGCCAGTACCCCGAGGGGCCGTGAGACC. Translating it yields CASTPRGRET. The whole CDR3 is CASTPRGRETQYF.

Remarks on this clone: Coverage ceases 3 residues before the CDR3 finishes, and the germline J gene fills in the end. The V and J genes are TRBV10-3 and TRBJ2-1; D is unclear. V lost 3 bases, J lost 5 bases, and 11 bases lay in between. CDR3 length: 14 residues. Germline V gene lookup returns CDR1 ENHRY and CDR2 SYGVKD. The covered CDR3 bases are TGTGCCATCAGTGACTGGCAGAAAAACAATGAG. It translates to CAISDWQKNNE. From start to end, the CDR3 is CAISDWQKNNEQFF.

A note on this clone: The read stops 3 residues short of the end of the CDR3; the missing end is completed from the germline J gene. This chain uses TRBV11-2 with TRBJ2-3, with unresolved D. The V gene's germline CDR1 is SGHAT and CDR2 FQNNGV. V lost 7 bases and J lost 2, with 16 bases in between. This CDR3 comprises 15 residues. CDR3 sequence reads: CASTLAHTVTDTQYF. Incomplete CDR3 DNA: TGTGCCAGCACCCTGGCTCATACAGTCACAGATACG.

To note about this clone: The read finishes 3 residues shy of the CDR3 end, and the germline J gene is used to complete it. The chain is built from TRBV10-2 and TRBJ2-1; D is uncertain. CDR1 WSHSY and CDR2 SAAADI come from the germline V gene. Trimming cost V 3 bases and J 7 bases, with 10 bases left between them. CDR3 length: 13 amino acids. The CDR3 DNA, read in part, is TGCGCCAGCAGTGAAACAGAAAAGAATGAG. Translation: CASSETEKNE. The complete CDR3 sequence is CASSETEKNEQFF.

A note on this clone: The read ends 3 residues early relative to the CDR3; the germline J gene fills the gap. The rearrangement joins TRBV23-1 to TRBJ1-2; D unclear. TRBV23-1 is reported as an ORF; its role is uncertain. CDR3 size: 13 residues. V shed 4 bases and J shed 6 bases, with 12 bases lying between them. The covered CDR3 bases are TGCGCCAGCAGTCCGACGGTCGGGGATGGC. Its translation is CASSPTVGDG. The full CDR3 reads CASSPTVGDGYTF.

On this clone: Sequencing ends 3 residues short of the CDR3 end; the germline J gene provides the rest. The V gene is TRBV20-1, the J gene TRBJ1-2; 7 positions agree with TRBD1. Germline CDR1 is DFQATT and CDR2 is SNEGSKA (reference sequence). The length of the CDR3 is 11 residues. This chain's CDR3 is CSATTGIDYTF. The CDR3 bases that were read are TGCAGTGCTACGACAGGGATCGAC.

As for this clone: Read data end 3 residues before the CDR3 end; the end is taken from the germline J gene. This chain connects TRBV7-9 to TRBJ1-2, with D possibly TRBD1 on 6 matching bases. The CDR3 runs 15 residues. Germline loops: CDR1 SEHNR, CDR2 FQNEAQ (reference sequence). CDR3 sequence: CASSSGRGLSYGYTF. The sequenced part of the CDR3 DNA is TGTGCCAGCAGCTCCGGGCGGGGGCTCTCCTACGGG.

On this clone itself: The read comes to an end 3 residues before the CDR3 does, leaving the germline J gene to fill in the end. The chain uses TRBV5-4 and TRBJ1-2; 7 positions agree with TRBD1. From germline, CDR1 is SGHNT and CDR2 YYREEE (reference sequence). The CDR3 totals 13 residues. The DNA read from the CDR3 is TGTGCCAGCAGCCCAGGGGGGACCGGGGAC. Encoded protein: CASSPGGTGD. The entire CDR3 reads CASSPGGTGDYTF.

Concerning this clone: The CDR3 end falls 3 residues outside the read, so it is completed with the germline J gene. The V gene is TRBV19, the J gene TRBJ2-3; 10 bases agree with TRBD2. CDR3 length: 15 residues. The V gene end was trimmed by 9 bases and the J gene end by 0 bases; junction bases not matched to a gene: 6. Germline assignment: CDR1 LNHDA and CDR2 SQIVND (reference sequence). The CDR3: CASLRLAGSTDTQYF. CDR3 DNA, as far as it was read: TGTGCCAGCCTCCGACTAGCGGGTAGCACAGATACG.

Concerning this clone itself: Sequencing ends 3 residues short of the CDR3 end; the germline J gene provides the rest. The J gene is TRBJ2-3, the V gene TRBV7-2; no reliable D call. V lost 4 bases to trimming and J lost 5 bases, with 7 bases between them. This CDR3 has 12 amino acids. Germline V gives CDR1 SGHTA, CDR2 FQGNSA. CDR3 amino acids: CASSSTGDTQYF. Incomplete CDR3 DNA: TGTGCCAGCAGCTCGACGGGAGATACG. Full variable domain (missing parts from reference TRBV7-2 and TRBJ2-3): GAGVSQSPSNKVTEKGKDVELRCDPISGHTALYWYRQSLGQGLEFLIYFQGNSAPDKSGLPSDRFSAERTGGSVSTLTIQRTQQEDSAVYLCASSSTGDTQYFGPGTRLTVL.

With respect to this clone: The read terminates 3 residues ahead of where the CDR3 ends, so the germline J gene completes it. The V and J genes are TRBV5-4 and TRBJ2-5, with 10 bases fitting TRBD2. This CDR3 is built from 15 residues. V lost 0 bases and J lost 2; bases outside the gene matches: 1. In germline, CDR1 is SGHNT, CDR2 YYREEE (reference sequence). CDR3 DNA (partial): TGTGCCAGCAGCTTGGCTAGCGGGAGACAAGAGACC. Protein: CASSLASGRQET. The full CDR3 is CASSLASGRQETQYF.

Comments on this clone: Read data end 3 residues before the CDR3 end; the end is taken from the germline J gene. The V and J genes are TRBV19 and TRBJ1-4, with TRBD1 matching 7 bases. The CDR3 covers 15 residues. The germline CDR1 and CDR2 sequences are LNHDA and SQIVND (reference sequence). J gave up 4 bases and V 6 bases, and 8 bases lay outside the gene matches. CDR3 loop: CASRPSGQYNEKLFF. CDR3 DNA, as far as it was read: TGTGCCAGTAGACCCTCGGGACAGTATAATGAAAAA.

With respect to this clone: From the germline J gene comes the end of the CDR3, since the read stops 3 residues before it. The chain carries TRBV13 and TRBJ2-7; 12 bases fit TRBD2. The CDR3 is made up of 16 amino acids. The ends lost 0 bases at V and 5 bases at J; junction bases unmatched: 5. Germline V gene lookup returns CDR1 PRHDT and CDR2 FYEKMQ (reference sequence). Here the CDR3 reads CASSLGLAGGQDEQYF. Partial CDR3 DNA: TGTGCCAGCAGCTTAGGACTAGCGGGAGGTCAGGACGAG.

Points on this clone: The read stops 3 residues short of the end of the CDR3; the missing end is completed from the germline J gene. The rearrangement joins TRBV6-2 or TRBV6-3 to TRBJ2-3; 8 bases map to TRBD1. The CDR3 consists of 17 residues. V shed 7 bases and J 2 bases; nucleotides not matched to a gene: 14. Germline values: CDR1 MNHEY, CDR2 SVGEGT. The part of the CDR3 DNA that was read is TGTGCCAGCACCCCTTGGACAGGGCCGGGATTCACAGATACG. It yields the protein CASTPWTGPGFTDT. In full, the CDR3 reads CASTPWTGPGFTDTQYF.

Regarding this clone: The CDR3 end lies 3 residues beyond the end of the read and is filled in from the germline J gene. The chain carries TRBV28 and TRBJ2-7; 9 nucleotides align to TRBD1. The CDR3 contains 15 residues. J gave up 4 bases and V 4 bases, and 8 bases lay outside the gene matches. The V gene's germline CDR1 is MDHEN and CDR2 SYDVKM. The CDR3 protein is CASSSSGTGWYEQYF. The sequenced part of the CDR3 DNA is TGTGCCAGCAGTTCCTCCGGGACAGGGTGGTACGAG. The full variable domain, rest sourced from reference TRBV28 and TRBJ2-7, is DVKVTQSSRYLVKRTGEKVFLECVQDMDHENMFWYRQDPGLGLRLIYFSYDVKMKEKGDIPEGYSVSREKKERFSLILESASTNQTSMYLCASSSSGTGWYEQYFGPGTRLTVT.

Regarding this clone: The read halts 3 residues ahead of the CDR3 end, with the missing end drawn from the germline J gene. The chain uses TRBV19 and TRBJ2-3, with 7 bases identical to TRBD2. Germline CDR1 reads LNHDA; CDR2 reads SQIVND (reference sequence). V shed 5 bases and J 4 bases; nucleotides not matched to a gene: 6. This CDR3 spans 14 amino acids. The sequenced CDR3 bases are TGTGCCAGTAGTGTGGGGGGGAGGGCAGATACG. Protein product: CASSVGGRADT. The full-length CDR3 reads as CASSVGGRADTQYF.

Concerning this clone itself: The sequence runs out 3 residues before the end of the CDR3; the remainder is reconstructed from the germline J gene. The chain joins TRBV7-3 to TRBJ2-1, with D possibly matching TRBD2 (5 bases). Germline assignment: CDR1 SGHTA and CDR2 FQGTGA. V was pared by 2 bases and J by 7 bases, with 12 bases between. This CDR3 has 14 amino acids. The CDR3 spells CASSLLPKRNEQFF. The covered CDR3 bases are TGTGCCAGCAGCTTATTACCCAAGCGGAATGAG.

As concerns this clone: The read finishes 3 residues shy of the CDR3 end, and the germline J gene is used to complete it. The chain carries TRBV7-3 and TRBJ1-1, with 7 bases lining up with TRBD1. Germline V gene lookup returns CDR1 SGHTA and CDR2 FQGTGA. V lost 10 bases and J lost 0; bases outside the gene matches: 5. CDR3 length: 13 amino acids. CDR3 sequence: CATRQGVNTEAFF. The DNA read from the CDR3 is TGTGCCACAAGACAGGGAGTGAACACTGAA.

Regarding this clone: The missing CDR3 end, 3 residues past where the read stops, is filled in from the germline J gene. This chain uses TRBV28 with TRBJ1-6; 11 nucleotides match TRBD1. With 2 bases clipped from V and 9 bases from J, the junction kept 0 bases outside the gene matches. CDR1 is MDHEN and CDR2 is SYDVKM in the germline V gene. This CDR3 spans 14 amino acids. CDR3 protein: CASSLGQGASPLHF. CDR3 DNA (partial): TGTGCCAGCAGTTTAGGACAGGGGGCTTCACCC.

According to its frequency, this clone is medium-sized. From the germline J gene comes the end of the CDR3, since the read stops 3 residues before it. The rearrangement links TRBV28 to TRBJ1-5; possible D gene TRBD1, 5 bases. The V end was cut by 2 bases, the J end by 7 bases, with 9 bases between. Germline V gene lookup returns CDR1 MDHEN and CDR2 SYDVKM. This CDR3 contains 13 residues. The DNA read from the CDR3 is TGTGCCAGCAGTTTAGAGGGGCAACAGCCC. The encoded protein is CASSLEGQQP. The CDR3 in its entirety is CASSLEGQQPQHF.

About this clone: Read coverage stops 3 residues before the CDR3 terminus; the germline J gene supplies the remainder. This chain joins TRBV7-2 and TRBJ1-2; D is undetermined. CDR3 length: 14 amino acids. Germline V gene lookup returns CDR1 SGHTA and CDR2 FQGNSA. The part of the CDR3 DNA that was read is TGTGCCAGCAGCTTATTTATGGGCACAGATACC. Its translation: CASSLFMGTDT. The CDR3, in full, reads CASSLFMGTDTYTF.

A note on this clone: The sequence runs out 3 residues before the end of the CDR3; the remainder is reconstructed from the germline J gene. The chain combines TRBV5-4 with TRBJ2-3, with TRBD1 identical over 7 bases. Looked up from germline, CDR1 is SGHNT and CDR2 is YYREEE (reference sequence). This CDR3 comprises 15 residues. The CDR3 here is CASSSGQSLQETQYF. The part of the CDR3 DNA that was read is TGTGCCAGCAGCTCGGGACAGTCCCTCCAAGAGACG.